This TCR beta chain appears in the sequencing data of a study of breast tumors, draining lymph nodes, adjacent tissues. Study-wide results and limits: Tumors had less TCR diversity than lymph nodes, more than nontumor tissue.

TCRdb reprocessed the multiplex PCR reads with MiXCR, giving one entry per CDR3 protein. The repertoire has approximately 200,000 distinct CDR3 sequences, around 33% of them found once; the top ten carry 4% to 5.5%. With respect to this clonotype: Antigen specificity is unknown. Its ends do not fully match the called genes, so a read error is possible.

Germline lookup yields CDR1 MDHEN and CDR2 SYDVKM. CDR3 length equals 15 residues. Breast cancer patients provided tissue from their axillary draining lymph nodes. The sequence was obtained from a female donor with breast cancer. Some clones in this sample may be carry-over from other donors' samples. V usage is TRBV28 and J usage is TRBJ2-7; no definite D call. The sample comprised axillary lymph node tissue. The CDR3 sequence is CASSSSGLSPYEQHF. The CDR3 coding sequence is TGTGCCAGCAGTTCCTCCGGGTTGAGTCCCTACGAGCAGCACTTC.